A selection of T cell receptor beta chains follows, all from one sample in a study of cytomegalovirus exposure and HLA in healthy donors. The repertoire was sequenced with immunoSEQ multiplex PCR; TCRdb's copy has only in-frame clones and lacks some. The sample records about 210,000 clones, about four fifths being singletons. Sequencing used PBMCs. The receptor set was obtained from a woman aged 50 to 65 in good health and CMV-seropositive. The CDR3 runs from the conserved cysteine through the conserved F or W. The D gene is left open where the match is weak. Where a row states a size, it is once, few, many or the class of an expanded clone; other rows omit it.

abundance	j_gene	v_gene	d_gene	CDR3nt	CDR3aa
NA	TRBJ1-4	TRBV4-1	NA	TGCGCCAGCAGCACGGCCCCAGGGTCTACTAATGAAAAACTGTTTTTT	CASSTAPGSTNEKLFF
NA	TRBJ1-1	TRBV6-1	NA	TGTGCCAGCAGTGAAGCGCTTAGAGGACTTGGTACTGAAGCTTTCTTT	CASSEALRGLGTEAFF
NA	TRBJ1-6	TRBV19	TRBD1	TGTGCCAGTAGGCTTCAGGGGGTTCCTAGTTCACCCCTCCACTTT	CASRLQGVPSSPLHF
NA	TRBJ1-1	TRBV14	TRBD1	TGTGCCAGCAGAGGGCCAGGGGGCACTGAAGCTTTCTTT	CASRGPGGTEAFF
NA	TRBJ2-1	TRBV7-9	TRBD2	TGTGCCAGCAGCTTACTAGCGGGGGGGCCGGGTGAGCAGTTCTTC	CASSLLAGGPGEQFF
NA	TRBJ1-2	TRBV6-5	TRBD1	TGTGCCAGCAGCAAAGACAGGGCGTTCGAAGGAGGCTACACCTTC	CASSKDRAFEGGYTF
once	TRBJ2-2	TRBV4-3	TRBD2	TGCGCCAGCAGCCAAGACTATAGCGGGGGCCTTACCGGGGAGCTGTTTTTT	CASSQDYSGGLTGELFF
NA	TRBJ1-1	TRBV20-1	NA	TGCAGTGCTGTCAGATTTTTTGAAGCTTTCTTT	CSAVRFFEAFF
NA	TRBJ2-5	TRBV7-2	TRBD1	TGTGCCAGCGGCCGGGACAGGGAAGAGACCCAGTACTTC	CASGRDREETQYF
NA	TRBJ2-7	TRBV4-1	NA	TGCGCCAGCAGCCAAGATCGCGACAGTTCGTCACTCTACGAGCAGTACTTC	CASSQDRDSSSLYEQYF
NA	TRBJ1-5	TRBV10-3	NA	TGTGCCATCAGTGGCGGGACTGGGCCCCAGCATTTT	CAISGGTGPQHF
NA	TRBJ2-5	TRBV30	NA	TGTGCCTGGACAGGGTTGGGGACCCAGTACTTC	CAWTGLGTQYF
once	TRBJ1-1	TRBV27	NA	TGTGCCAGCAGTTTGCTACAGAAGAACACTGAAGCTTTCTTT	CASSLLQKNTEAFF
NA	TRBJ1-1	TRBV7-3	NA	TGTGCCAGCAGCCCAGGACAGATTGGCACTGAAGCTTTCTTT	CASSPGQIGTEAFF
NA	TRBJ2-7	TRBV19	TRBD1	TGTGCCAGTAGTGACATCCGGGACAGGGCCCACGAGCAGTACTTC	CASSDIRDRAHEQYF
NA	TRBJ1-1	TRBV9	NA	TGTGCCAGCAGCGTAGGGAGCTTTTCCACTGAAGCTTTCTTT	CASSVGSFSTEAFF
NA	TRBJ1-1	TRBV6-5	NA	TGTGCCAGCAGTTACCAAATAATAGGGGCCGGGACTGAAGCTTTCTTT	CASSYQIIGAGTEAFF
NA	TRBJ1-1	TRBV7-9	NA	TGTGCCAGCAGCTTAGTTCCTGTTCCTGAAGCTTTCTTT	CASSLVPVPEAFF
NA	TRBJ2-1	TRBV4-3	NA	TGCGCCAGCAGCCAAGATCCCCCGAGCTCCTACAATGAGCAGTTCTTC	CASSQDPPSSYNEQFF
NA	TRBJ1-4	TRBV5-1	NA	TGCGCCAGCAGCGAGGACGGGAATAATGAAAAACTGTTTTTT	CASSEDGNNEKLFF
NA	TRBJ1-5	TRBV19	TRBD1	TGTGCCAGTAGTATAGGGCCCGGAAGACAGGGGCGAAATAGCAATCAGCCCCAGCATTTT	CASSIGPGRQGRNSNQPQHF
NA	TRBJ1-6	TRBV9	NA	TGTGCCAGCAGCGAGGGGTGGACAGTCAATTCACCCCTCCACTTT	CASSEGWTVNSPLHF
once	TRBJ2-5	TRBV27	TRBD2	TGTGCCAGCAGGGGGGACTGGCGGGGGACCCGCCTGCAAGAGACCCAGTACTTC	CASRGDWRGTRLQETQYF
NA	TRBJ2-1	TRBV19	TRBD2	TGTGCCAGTAGCGATACTAGCGATGTTGGCGAGCAGTTCTTC	CASSDTSDVGEQFF
NA	TRBJ1-1	TRBV4-3	NA	TGCGCCAGCAGCCCTGGAGTGATGAACACTGAAGCTTTCTTT	CASSPGVMNTEAFF
NA	TRBJ2-2	TRBV5-1	TRBD1	TGCGCCAGCAGCTTGGAACAGGGGGCCACCGGGGAGCTGTTTTTT	CASSLEQGATGELFF
NA	TRBJ2-2	TRBV28	NA	TGTGCCAGCAGTCCCTCCCCCGGGGAGCTGTTTTTT	CASSPSPGELFF
NA	TRBJ2-3	TRBV25-1	TRBD1	TGCGCCAGCAGTGACCCCGGACAGGGGTTTTCAGCAGATACGCAGTATTTT	CASSDPGQGFSADTQYF
once	TRBJ2-3	TRBV2	TRBD2	TGTGCCAGCAGCCGCACTAGCGCTCACACAGATACGCAGTATTTT	CASSRTSAHTDTQYF
NA	TRBJ2-1	TRBV7-9	NA	TGTGCCAGCAGCCAGAGCCGGGCCAGAGGGTATGAGCAGTTCTTC	CASSQSRARGYEQFF
few	TRBJ1-1	TRBV6-1	NA	TGTGCCAGCAGCGACCGACTGATGGGCACTGAAGCTTTCTTT	CASSDRLMGTEAFF
NA	TRBJ1-2	TRBV4-3	TRBD1	TGCGCCAGCAGCCAAGATCTCCAACTGACAGGGGTCTATGGCTACACCTTC	CASSQDLQLTGVYGYTF
NA	TRBJ2-1	TRBV5-1	NA	TGCGCCAGCAGGTCCACAAATGAGCAGTTCTTC	CASRSTNEQFF